This TCR beta chain was observed in a study of blood T cell repertoires in COVID-19. This CDR3 is 14 amino acids long. After removal of 2 bases from V and 4 bases from J, the junction contained 1 base not matched to a gene. Germline V gene data show CDR1 as ENHRY and CDR2 as SYGVKD. The method was immunoSEQ multiplex PCR; TCRdb's version includes in-frame clones alone and lacks a portion of them. The table records under 200,000 clones, 70% to 80% of them present only once. The rearrangement links TRBV10-3 to TRBJ2-7; TRBD2 matches at 11 bases. Sequenced: peripheral blood. The source of this sequence is a woman between 40 and 55 years old with COVID-19, enrolled during active disease. The CDR3 loop reads CAISETSGGYEQYF. The CDR3 nucleotides are TGTGCCATCAGTGAGACTAGCGGGGGATACGAGCAGTACTTC.